This T cell receptor beta chain originates from a study of T cells in Graves' hyperthyroidism and ophthalmopathy. Study details: Peripheral blood was obtained at initial diagnosis, preceding any treatment.

No progression to ophthalmopathy during 18 months of follow-up defined stable disease. The CDR3 has 13 residues. Germline-derived CDR1 and CDR2 are SQVTM and ANQGSEA. The J segment lost 4 bases and the V segment lost 6 bases, leaving 1 base of the junction unmatched. This clonotype was seen only a few times. Its antigen is still unknown. Amplified TCR beta CDR3 regions came from RNA transcripts. HTBI primers were employed in a first-round RT-PCR of the TCR CDR3. TCRdb re-derived calls from the multiplex PCR reads in MiXCR, one entry per CDR3 protein. The sample shows a few hundred thousand distinct CDR3 sequences, more than 12% of them seen only once. Broader study findings: Ophthalmopathy was predicted by the model a median of about 6.7 months ahead of onset.

The receptor's source is a woman aged 25 to 39 with Graves' hyperthyroidism. The specimen sequenced was blood. The genes are TRBV29-1 and TRBJ2-2; 11 positions agree with TRBD1. The CDR3 protein is CSVGQGATGELFF. CDR3 nucleotides: TGCAGCGTCGGACAGGGGGCCACCGGGGAGCTGTTTTTT.